The 4 T cell receptor beta chains below all came from one sample that was sequenced in a study of cytomegalovirus exposure and HLA in healthy donors. Primers for the PCR totalled 60 Vbeta and 13 Jbeta. The protocol was immunoSEQ multiplex PCR, while the TCRdb copy is restricted to in-frame clones and leaves out a portion. The sample data list around 76,000 clones. The sample comprised PBMCs. The receptor source for this set is a woman in her sixties in good health and CMV-seronegative.

The chain uses TRBV19 and TRBJ2-1, with 8 bases lining up with TRBD2. Looked up from germline, CDR1 is LNHDA and CDR2 is SQIVND (reference sequence). The V and J ends lost 2 bases and 4 bases, in that order; junction bases with no gene match: 10. The CDR3 spans 17 residues. CDR3 nucleotides: TGTGCCAGTAGTATAAGTCACGGACTAGCAGTTTACAATGAGCAGTTCTTC. Its translation: CASSISHGLAVYNEQFF.

The chain has TRBV5-1 and TRBJ2-6; TRBD2 matches at 11 bases. The CDR3 has 17 amino acids. V trimming: 9 bases; J trimming: 0 bases; junction bases outside the gene matches: 8. Germline CDR1 reads SGHRS; CDR2 reads YFSETQ. Here the CDR3 DNA reads TGCGCCACCACACTAGCGGGAGATTCCTCTGGGGCCAACGTCCTGACTTTC. It translates to CATTLAGDSSGANVLTF.

The rearrangement links TRBV7-9 to TRBJ2-3; D may be TRBD2 (5 bases). Between the trimmed V and J ends, which lost 3 bases and 1 base, there was a span of 11 bases. This CDR3 is built from 15 residues. Per the germline V gene, CDR1 is SEHNR and CDR2 is FQNEAQ (reference sequence). CDR3 in amino acids: CASSFPEVGTDTQYF. The CDR3, as DNA: TGTGCCAGCAGCTTCCCGGAGGTCGGCACAGATACGCAGTATTTT.

The chain combines TRBV5-1 with TRBJ1-4; 7 bases fit TRBD1. CDR1 and CDR2 from the germline V gene are SGHRS and YFSETQ. The V gene end was trimmed by 7 bases and the J gene end by 4 bases; junction bases not matched to a gene: 4. CDR3 length: 13 amino acids. CDR3 sequence: CASRDRVNEKLFF. The DNA of the CDR3 is TGCGCCAGCCGGGACAGAGTTAATGAAAAACTGTTTTTT.